This TCR beta chain originates from a study of cytomegalovirus exposure and HLA in healthy donors. Study results and limitations: The productive fraction for most TCR beta V segments was about 87% or about 30% in an earlier analysis. One cluster of highly shared sequence variants probably arose as a sequencing artifact. Researchers counted over 150 TCR beta chains as cytomegalovirus-associated.

The V gene lost 3 bases and the J gene lost 5 bases, with 13 bases spanning the gap. The CDR3 loop spans 15 amino acids. Germline V gene data show CDR1 as KGHSH and CDR2 as LQKENI. These donors counted as nominally healthy when sampled, but unrecorded immune exposures were likely. Comments on this clone: Its antigen is currently unknown.

With 60 Vbeta and 13 Jbeta primers, the PCR was carried out. TCRdb's copy holds only in-frame clones and misses some; the assay was immunoSEQ multiplex PCR. The data show roughly 80,000 clones, 65% to 85% seen once. The sequence was collected from a woman between 45 and 65 years old in good health and CMV-seronegative. Sequenced: PBMCs. The chain recombines TRBV18 with TRBJ2-2, with D perhaps TRBD2 (6 bases). CDR3 in amino acids: CASSPRTSTTGELFF. CDR3 DNA: TGTGCCAGCTCACCTCGTACTAGCACAACCGGGGAGCTGTTTTTT. Full variable domain (remainder filled in from reference TRBV18 and TRBJ2-2): NAGVMQNPRHLVRRRGQEARLRCSPMKGHSHVYWYRQLPEEGLKFMVYLQKENIIDESGMPKERFSAEFPKEGPSILRIQQVVRGDSAAYFCASSPRTSTTGELFFGEGSRLTVL.